The 10 T cell receptor beta chains below come from one sample, sequenced in a study of identical twins. From the 5' RACE reads, TCRdb called clonotypes with MiXCR, one entry per CDR3 protein. The data show about 470,000 distinct CDR3 sequences, approximately 25% seen once. This sample was also put to use in a study of T cells expressing NK-cell markers.

Sequencing was performed on CD4+ T cells sorted from blood. The origin of the receptors is a woman in her late teens or twenties in good health.

This clonotype was seen more than once but under ten times. The chain recombines TRBV10-2 with TRBJ2-5; D may correspond to TRBD1 or TRBD2 (5 bases each). The CDR3 is 16 amino acids. The germline V gene encodes CDR1 WSHSY and CDR2 SAAADI. Trimming pared 4 bases from V and 0 bases from J, leaving 15 bases between. The CDR3 loop is CASSGGDAGYQETQYF. In nucleotides, the CDR3 is TGCGCCAGCAGTGGAGGGGACGCTGGGTACCAAGAGACCCAGTACTTC.

The chain has TRBV18 and TRBJ2-7; 8 bases align to TRBD2. The CDR3 runs to 15 residues. Trimming at V came to 5 bases and at J to 3 bases, leaving 9 bases not matched to a gene. CDR1 and CDR2 from the germline V gene are KGHSH and LQKENI. The CDR3 bases are TGTGCCAGCTCAATAGCCTGGACTAGCCTCTACGAGCAGTACTTC. Encoded protein: CASSIAWTSLYEQYF.

This clonotype was counted between two and nine times. The rearrangement links TRBV18 to TRBJ2-1; TRBD1 might be the D (6 bases). Germline V gene lookup returns CDR1 KGHSH and CDR2 LQKENI. Trimming shortened V by 0 bases and J by 0 bases, and 12 bases separated the two germline ends. The CDR3 runs 17 residues. The CDR3 spells CASSPPARGASYNEQFF. In DNA form, the CDR3 reads TGTGCCAGCTCACCACCCGCCAGGGGAGCCTCCTACAATGAGCAGTTCTTC.

This clonotype appeared a few times. This chain links TRBV20-1 with TRBJ2-2; TRBD2 aligns across 12 bases. CDR1 is DFQATT and CDR2 is SNEGSKA in the germline V gene (reference sequence). The CDR3 loop spans 14 amino acids. The V and J ends lost 6 bases and 6 bases, in that order; junction bases with no gene match: 5. CDR3 sequence (DNA): TGCAGTGCCCCTAGGACTAGCGGGGCCGGGGAGCTGTTTTTT. As protein: CSAPRTSGAGELFF.

This clonotype was seen more than once but under ten times. The chain recombines TRBV2 with TRBJ1-3; a possible D gene is TRBD1 (5 bases). The CDR3 length is 13 residues. V shed 8 bases and J shed 4 bases, with 12 bases lying between them. Per germline, CDR1 SNHLY and CDR2 FYNNEI. The CDR3 DNA follows: TGTGCCAGCGCGTTAGGGGAAGGAAACACCATATATTTT. Residues: CASALGEGNTIYF.

The genes are TRBV18 and TRBJ2-7; D is possibly TRBD1 or TRBD2 (6 bases each). This CDR3 is built from 16 residues. From germline, CDR1 is KGHSH and CDR2 LQKENI. V dropped 4 bases and J dropped 6 bases, with 22 bases sitting between them. The CDR3 spells CASSRGATAVVREQYF. The CDR3 bases are TGTGCCAGCTCACGGGGGGCTACAGCCGTTGTCCGCGAGCAGTACTTC.

This sequence joins TRBV2 and TRBJ2-3, with a tentative D call TRBD1 (5 bases). The length of the CDR3 is 14 residues. V lost 7 bases, J lost 1 base, and 12 bases lay in between. From germline, CDR1 is SNHLY and CDR2 FYNNEI. The CDR3 region has the DNA TGTGCCAGCATGAAGGGGCTGGGCACAGATACGCAGTATTTT. Residues: CASMKGLGTDTQYF.

This clonotype was recorded a few times. The chain uses TRBV12-3 or TRBV12-4 and TRBJ2-7; no firm D call. V dropped 6 bases and J dropped 0 bases, with 12 bases sitting between them. CDR3 size: 14 residues. DNA for the CDR3: TGTGCCAGCAGCAGAACCACCCGCTCCTACGAGCAGTACTTC. Encoded protein: CASSRTTRSYEQYF.

In this sample, this clonotype turned up a few times. The CDR3 nucleotides are TGTGCCAGCAGTAGGTGGACAGGGTCCTCCTACGAGCAGTACTTC. This translates into CASSRWTGSSYEQYF. The rearrangement joins TRBV27 to TRBJ2-7, with 8 bases matching TRBD1. The CDR3 is 15 amino acids. Germline CDR1 and CDR2: MNHEY and SMNVEV (reference sequence). V was clipped by 5 bases and J by 0 bases; unmatched bases: 6.

The chain combines TRBV11-2 with TRBJ1-4; 10 positions agree with TRBD1. Germline V gene sequence: CDR1 SGHAT, CDR2 FQNNGV. This CDR3 region has 15 residues. The junction had 7 bases not matched to a gene; V was cut back by 4 bases and J by 8 bases. The CDR3 nucleotides are TGTGCCAGCAGCTCGGGGGACAGGGGCACCGAAAAACTGTTTTTT. Residues: CASSSGDRGTEKLFF.